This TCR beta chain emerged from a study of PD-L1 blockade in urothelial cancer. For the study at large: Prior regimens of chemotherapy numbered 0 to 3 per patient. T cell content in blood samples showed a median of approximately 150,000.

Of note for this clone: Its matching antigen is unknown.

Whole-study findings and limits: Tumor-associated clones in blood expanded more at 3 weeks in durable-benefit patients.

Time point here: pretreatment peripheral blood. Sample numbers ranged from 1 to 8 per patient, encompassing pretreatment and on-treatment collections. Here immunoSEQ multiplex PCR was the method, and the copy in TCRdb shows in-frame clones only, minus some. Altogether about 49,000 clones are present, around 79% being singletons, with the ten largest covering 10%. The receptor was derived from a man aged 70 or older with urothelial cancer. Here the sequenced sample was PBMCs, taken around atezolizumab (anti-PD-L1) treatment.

As DNA, the CDR3 is TGTGCCAGCAGTAGTATGCTAGCGGGGGGGGGTGAGACCCAGTACTTC. This translates into CASSSMLAGGGETQYF. The chain couples TRBV28 to TRBJ2-5, with 12 bases matching TRBD2. V gave up 5 bases and J gave up 5 bases; unmatched junction bases: 9. Germline CDR1 and CDR2: MDHEN and SYDVKM. CDR3 length: 16 amino acids.